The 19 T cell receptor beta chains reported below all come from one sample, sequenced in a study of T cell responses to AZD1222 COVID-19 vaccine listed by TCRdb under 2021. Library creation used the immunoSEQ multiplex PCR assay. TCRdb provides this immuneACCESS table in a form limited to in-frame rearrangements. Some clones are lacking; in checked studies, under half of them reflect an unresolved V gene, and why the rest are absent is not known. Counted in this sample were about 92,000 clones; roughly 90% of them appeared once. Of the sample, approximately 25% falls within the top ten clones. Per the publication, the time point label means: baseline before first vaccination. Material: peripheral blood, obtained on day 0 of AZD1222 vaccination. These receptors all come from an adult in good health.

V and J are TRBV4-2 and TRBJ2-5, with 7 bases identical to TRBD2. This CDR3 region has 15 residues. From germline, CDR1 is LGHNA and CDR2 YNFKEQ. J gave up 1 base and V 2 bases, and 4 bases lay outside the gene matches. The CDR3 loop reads CASSQPSGSQETQYF. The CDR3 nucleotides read TGTGCCAGCAGCCAACCTAGCGGCTCCCAAGAGACCCAGTACTTC.

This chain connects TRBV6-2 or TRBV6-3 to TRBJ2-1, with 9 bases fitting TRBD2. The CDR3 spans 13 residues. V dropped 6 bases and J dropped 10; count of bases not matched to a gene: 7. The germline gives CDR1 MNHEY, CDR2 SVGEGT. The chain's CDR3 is CASRPLAGREQFF. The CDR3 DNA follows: TGTGCCAGCAGGCCTCTAGCGGGAAGGGAGCAGTTCTTC.

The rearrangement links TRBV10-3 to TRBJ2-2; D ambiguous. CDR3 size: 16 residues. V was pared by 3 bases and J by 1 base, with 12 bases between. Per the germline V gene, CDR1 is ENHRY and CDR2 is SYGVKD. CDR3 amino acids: CAISDRDHQNTGELFF. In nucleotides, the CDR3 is TGTGCCATCAGTGATCGCGATCACCAGAACACCGGGGAGCTGTTTTTT.

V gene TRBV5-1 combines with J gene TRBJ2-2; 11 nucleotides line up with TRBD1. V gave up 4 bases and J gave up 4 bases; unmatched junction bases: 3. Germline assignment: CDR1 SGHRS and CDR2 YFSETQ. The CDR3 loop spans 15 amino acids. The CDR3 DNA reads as TGCGCCAGCAGCGGAGGGACAGGGGGCACCGGGGAGCTGTTTTTT. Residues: CASSGGTGGTGELFF.

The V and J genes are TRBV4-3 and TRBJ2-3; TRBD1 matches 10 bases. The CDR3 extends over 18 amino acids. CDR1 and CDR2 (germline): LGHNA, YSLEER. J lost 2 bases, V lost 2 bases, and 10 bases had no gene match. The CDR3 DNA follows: TGCGCCAGCAGCCAAAGCCCGGGACAGGGGAATTTCACAGATACGCAGTATTTT. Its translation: CASSQSPGQGNFTDTQYF.

This CDR3 reads CASSSAPGTAAREQYF. The CDR3 nucleotides read TGTGCCAGCAGCTCAGCCCCGGGGACCGCCGCTCGCGAGCAGTACTTC. The chain couples TRBV11-2 to TRBJ2-7, with D perhaps assigned TRBD1 or TRBD2 (5 bases each). Looked up from germline, CDR1 is SGHAT and CDR2 is FQNNGV. V was trimmed by 4 bases and J by 6 bases, leaving 22 bases between them. CDR3 length equals 16 residues.

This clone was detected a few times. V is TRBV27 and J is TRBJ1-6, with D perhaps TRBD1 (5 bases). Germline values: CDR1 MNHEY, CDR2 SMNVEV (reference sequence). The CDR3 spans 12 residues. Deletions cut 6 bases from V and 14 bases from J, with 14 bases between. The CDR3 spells CASRASTATLHF. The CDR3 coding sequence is TGTGCCAGCAGGGCCTCGACAGCGACCCTCCACTTT.

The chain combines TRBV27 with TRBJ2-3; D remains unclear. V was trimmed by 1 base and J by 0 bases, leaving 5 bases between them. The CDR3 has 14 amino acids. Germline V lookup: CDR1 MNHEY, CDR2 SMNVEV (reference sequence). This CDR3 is CASSLLRSTDTQYF. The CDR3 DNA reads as TGTGCCAGCAGTTTATTACGGAGCACAGATACGCAGTATTTT.

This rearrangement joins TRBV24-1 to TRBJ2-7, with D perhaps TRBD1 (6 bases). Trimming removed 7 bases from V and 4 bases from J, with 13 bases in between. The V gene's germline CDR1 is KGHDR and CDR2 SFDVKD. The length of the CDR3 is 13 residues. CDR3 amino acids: CATSRGRTYEQYF. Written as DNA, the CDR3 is TGTGCCACCAGCAGGGGTAGGACTTACGAGCAGTACTTC.

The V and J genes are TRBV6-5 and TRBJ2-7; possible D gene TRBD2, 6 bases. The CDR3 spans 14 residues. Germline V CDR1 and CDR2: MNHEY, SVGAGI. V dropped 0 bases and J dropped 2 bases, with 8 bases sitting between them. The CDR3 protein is CASSYSGGTYEQYF. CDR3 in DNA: TGTGCCAGCAGTTACTCGGGGGGAACCTACGAGCAGTACTTC.

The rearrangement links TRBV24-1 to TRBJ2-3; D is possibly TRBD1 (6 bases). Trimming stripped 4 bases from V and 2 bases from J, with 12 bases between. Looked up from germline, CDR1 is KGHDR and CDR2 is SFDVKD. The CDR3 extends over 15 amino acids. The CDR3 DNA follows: TGTGCCACCAGTGACGGGGACATAATCACAGATACGCAGTATTTT. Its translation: CATSDGDIITDTQYF.

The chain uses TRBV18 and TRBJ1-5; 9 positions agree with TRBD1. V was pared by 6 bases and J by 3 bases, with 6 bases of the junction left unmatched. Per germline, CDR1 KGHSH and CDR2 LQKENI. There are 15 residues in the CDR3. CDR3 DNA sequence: TGTGCCAGCTCGCTGGGACAGGGTATCAATCAGCCCCAGCATTTT. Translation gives CASSLGQGINQPQHF.

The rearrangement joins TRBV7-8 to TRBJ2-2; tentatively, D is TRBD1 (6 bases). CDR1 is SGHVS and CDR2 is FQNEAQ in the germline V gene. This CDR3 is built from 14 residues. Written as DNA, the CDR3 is TGTGCTACCAGGGGCGGAGAAAACACCGGGGAGCTGTTTTTT. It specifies CATRGGENTGELFF.

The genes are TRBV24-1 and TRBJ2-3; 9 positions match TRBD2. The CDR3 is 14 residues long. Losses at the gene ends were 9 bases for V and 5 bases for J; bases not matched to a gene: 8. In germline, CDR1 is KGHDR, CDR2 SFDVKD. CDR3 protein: CATAPTTSGDTQYF. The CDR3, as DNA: TGTGCCACCGCCCCAACGACTAGCGGAGATACGCAGTATTTT.

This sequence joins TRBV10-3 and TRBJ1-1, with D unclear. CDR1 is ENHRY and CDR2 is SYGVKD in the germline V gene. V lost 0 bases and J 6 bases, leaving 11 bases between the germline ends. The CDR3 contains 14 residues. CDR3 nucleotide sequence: TGTGCCATCAGTGAGTCGGGGAAAATGCCTGAAGCTTTCTTT. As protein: CAISESGKMPEAFF.

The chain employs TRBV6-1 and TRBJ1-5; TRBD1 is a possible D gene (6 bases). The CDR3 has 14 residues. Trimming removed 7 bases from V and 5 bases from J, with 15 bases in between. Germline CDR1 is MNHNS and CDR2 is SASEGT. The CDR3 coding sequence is TGTGCCAGCAAGGGGGAACAGTGGGATCAGCCCCAGCATTTT. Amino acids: CASKGEQWDQPQHF.

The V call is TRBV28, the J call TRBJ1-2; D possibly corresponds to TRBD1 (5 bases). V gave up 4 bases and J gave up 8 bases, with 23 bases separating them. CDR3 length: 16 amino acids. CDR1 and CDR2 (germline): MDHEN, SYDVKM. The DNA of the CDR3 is TGTGCCAGCAGTTCTCCGGGACCCCGCGCTCTGGGCGGCTACACCTTC. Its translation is CASSSPGPRALGGYTF.

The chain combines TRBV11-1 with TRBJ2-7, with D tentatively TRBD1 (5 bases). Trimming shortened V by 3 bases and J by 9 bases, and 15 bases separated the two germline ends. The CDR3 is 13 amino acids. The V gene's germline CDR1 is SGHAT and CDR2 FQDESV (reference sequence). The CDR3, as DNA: TGTGCCAGCAGCTTCGACAGTTTTTTCGCGCAGTACTTC. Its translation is CASSFDSFFAQYF.

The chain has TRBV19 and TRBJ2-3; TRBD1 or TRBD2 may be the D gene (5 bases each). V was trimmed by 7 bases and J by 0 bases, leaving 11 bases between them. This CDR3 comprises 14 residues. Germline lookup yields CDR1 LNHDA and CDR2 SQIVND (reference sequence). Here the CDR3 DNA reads TGTGCCAGTATTCCGGGGCCTAGCACAGATACGCAGTATTTT. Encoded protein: CASIPGPSTDTQYF.